This entry lists 15 T cell receptor beta chains sequenced from one sample in a study of T cell clonality in common variable immunodeficiency (dated by TCRdb to the mid-2010s). Receptor amplification or capture employed the immunoSEQ multiplex PCR assay. This is the immuneACCESS table as TCRdb keeps it, with only in-frame sequences that have V and J called. A part of the clones is gone; compared with another copy, unresolved V genes explain less than half, and the rest is unexplained. For this sample the table reports approximately 45,000 clones, with no clone seen just once. Around 2.1% of the sample belongs to the ten largest clones. Sample: peripheral blood mononuclear cells. These receptors all stem from a person aged 18 to 75 in good health.

This clone was seen only a few times. An end of the junction differs from the germline gene, which may be a read error. CDR3 loop: CAGSGFKGSSYEQYF. The sequenced part of the CDR3 DNA is TGTGCCGGCAGTGGATTTAAGGGGAGTTCCTACGAG. The V gene is TRBV2, the J gene TRBJ2-7, with D perhaps assigned TRBD1 or TRBD2 (5 bases each). Read coverage stops 3 residues before the CDR3 terminus; the germline J gene supplies the remainder. CDR1 is SNHLY, CDR2 FYNNEI, per germline. The CDR3 has 15 amino acids. The full variable domain, with the rest looked up from reference TRBV2 and TRBJ2-7, is EPEVTQTPSHQVTQMGQEVILRCVPISNHLYFYWYRQILGQKVEFLVSFYNNEISEKSEIFDDQFSVERPDGSNFTLKIRSTKLEDSAMYFCAGSGFKGSSYEQYFGPGTRLTVT.

This clone came up many times. The DNA read from the CDR3 is TGTGCCAGCAGCTTACAGGGACAGGGAACAGATACG. Its translation is CASSLQGQGTDT. Given in full, the CDR3 is CASSLQGQGTDTQYF. The V gene is TRBV7-7, the J gene TRBJ2-3; 9 bases agree with TRBD1. The read terminates 3 residues ahead of where the CDR3 ends, so the germline J gene completes it. This CDR3 is 15 amino acids long. CDR1 SSHAT and CDR2 FNYEAQ come from the germline V gene (reference sequence). V trimming: 2 bases; J trimming: 3 bases; junction bases outside the gene matches: 3.

This clone was observed many times. The read comes to an end 3 residues before the CDR3 does, leaving the germline J gene to fill in the end. The V gene is TRBV7-6, the J gene TRBJ2-3; possible D gene TRBD2, 6 bases. The germline CDR1 and CDR2 sequences are SGHVS and FNYEAQ. Deletions cut 1 base from V and 0 bases from J, with 8 bases between. The CDR3 length is 15 residues. The sequenced CDR3 bases are TGTGCCAGCAGCTTAGGCCTAGCGAGCACAGATACG. Its protein product is CASSLGLASTDT. The complete CDR3 reads CASSLGLASTDTQYF.

This clone was picked up many times. Read data end 3 residues before the CDR3 end; the end is taken from the germline J gene. Other DNA sequences of this sample code for an identical CDR3. The chain has TRBV30 and TRBJ1-1; 7 bases line up with TRBD1. Germline V CDR1 and CDR2: GTSNPN, SVGIG (reference sequence). Trimming took 3 bases from V and 0 from J; bases not matched to a gene: 4. The CDR3 has 14 residues. CDR3 protein: CAWSPGGMNTEAFF. The covered CDR3 bases are TGTGCCTGGAGCCCAGGGGGGATGAACACTGAA.

This clone has at least ten counts. From the germline J gene comes the end of the CDR3, since the read stops 3 residues before it. The rearrangement uses TRBV6-1 and TRBJ1-5; unclear D gene. This CDR3 comprises 15 residues. V was cut by 2 bases and J by 2 bases, with 10 bases left in between. Germline CDR1 and CDR2: MNHNS and SASEGT. The CDR3 spells CASSERGFGNQPQHF. CDR3 DNA, as far as it was read: TGTGCCAGCAGTGAAAGAGGGTTCGGCAATCAGCCC.

This clone was counted at least ten times. Read coverage stops 3 residues before the CDR3 terminus; the germline J gene supplies the remainder. The chain combines TRBV19 with TRBJ1-6, with TRBD1 matching over 8 bases. The CDR3 is 15 amino acids. Looked up from germline, CDR1 is LNHDA and CDR2 is SQIVND (reference sequence). Trimming at V came to 6 bases and at J to 6 bases, leaving 7 bases not matched to a gene. The CDR3: CASRPAGGINSPLHF. The DNA read from the CDR3 is TGTGCCAGTAGACCTGCAGGGGGCATTAATTCACCC.

Note on this clone: The read finishes 3 residues shy of the CDR3 end, and the germline J gene is used to complete it. This sequence joins TRBV11-3 and TRBJ2-2; 8 bases are shared with TRBD1. J lost 0 bases, V lost 8 bases, and 5 bases had no gene match. Germline CDR1 SGHNT, CDR2 YENEEA. This CDR3 comprises 15 residues. The part of the CDR3 DNA that was read is TGTGCCAGCGGCTCAGGGGGCGCGAACACCGGGGAG. Translating it yields CASGSGGANTGE. The full CDR3 reads CASGSGGANTGELFF.

In its sample, this clone was seen many times. Read coverage stops 3 residues before the CDR3 terminus; the germline J gene supplies the remainder. This chain uses TRBV20-1 with TRBJ2-7; 9 nucleotides align to TRBD1. Losses at the gene ends were 3 bases for V and 0 bases for J; bases not matched to a gene: 3. CDR3 length equals 14 residues. Germline CDR1 DFQATT, CDR2 SNEGSKA (reference sequence). The part of the CDR3 DNA that was read is TGCAGTGCTAGCGCGGGACAGGGCTCCTACGAG. The encoded protein is CSASAGQGSYE. The whole CDR3 region reads CSASAGQGSYEQYF.

This clone showed up many times. The read gets to within 3 residues of the CDR3 end, and the germline J gene fills in the rest. The chain links TRBV5-1 to TRBJ2-4; D is uncertain. Germline values: CDR1 SGHRS, CDR2 YFSETQ. This CDR3 is built from 13 residues. Trimming pared 7 bases from V and 0 bases from J, leaving 8 bases between. The CDR3 loop reads CASLDGAKNIQYF. The DNA read from the CDR3 is TGCGCCAGCCTAGACGGAGCCAAAAACATT.

This clone was recorded at least ten times. The read is 3 residues too short to cover the CDR3 end, so that end is filled in from the germline J gene. The J gene is TRBJ2-7, the V gene TRBV6-2 or TRBV6-3; 10 bases agree with TRBD2. This CDR3 is built from 14 residues. In germline, CDR1 is MNHEY, CDR2 SVGEGT. J was trimmed by 2 bases and V by 5 bases; bases with no gene match: 3. The part of the CDR3 DNA that was read is TGTGCCAGCAGTCGCGGGACTAGCGCCTACGAG. It encodes CASSRGTSAYE. The full CDR3 protein reads CASSRGTSAYEQYF.

This clone was seen repeatedly, ten times or more. The DNA ends 3 residues before the CDR3 does, and the rest of the CDR3 is filled in from the germline J gene. This chain joins TRBV19 and TRBJ2-1; TRBD1 aligns across 9 bases. CDR1 is LNHDA, CDR2 SQIVND, per germline (reference sequence). Trimming cost V 0 bases and J 3 bases; bases outside gene matches: 9. The CDR3 spans 18 residues. This CDR3 is CASSIDGWGTGYYNEQFF. CDR3 bases read: TGTGCCAGTAGTATAGATGGGTGGGGGACAGGGTACTACAATGAG.

The table lists this clone with many counts. Read sequence stops 3 residues before the CDR3 end, and the germline J gene provides the missing end. The rearrangement uses TRBV20-1 and TRBJ2-2, with D tentatively TRBD1 (6 bases). The CDR3 is 14 amino acids. CDR1 is DFQATT, CDR2 SNEGSKA, per germline (reference sequence). The CDR3 here is CSAVPRGRSEKLFF. The covered CDR3 bases are TGCAGTGCCGTACCCAGGGGCAGGAGTGAAAAG.

This clone was picked up many times. The read terminates 3 residues before the CDR3 end, so the remaining end is supplied by the germline J gene. The same CDR3 arises from other DNA sequences in this sample as well. The rearrangement links TRBV5-4 to TRBJ1-3, with D tentatively TRBD1 (5 bases). Germline V gene data show CDR1 as SGHNT and CDR2 as YYREEE (reference sequence). The germline V and J ends were trimmed by 2 bases and 0 bases, with 9 bases remaining between them. CDR3 size: 15 residues. CDR3 DNA (partial): TGTGCCAGCAGCTTAAAGGGGCCCTCTGGAAACACC. Translation gives CASSLKGPSGNT. The entire CDR3 sequence reads CASSLKGPSGNTIYF.

This clone has ten or more counts. The observed sequence ends 3 residues before the CDR3 terminus, with the missing tail filled in from the germline J gene. The chain has TRBV6-2 or TRBV6-3 and TRBJ1-1, with D perhaps matching TRBD1 (5 bases). Between the trimmed V and J ends, which lost 5 bases and 5 bases, there was a span of 15 bases. Germline values: CDR1 MNHEY, CDR2 SVGEGT. The CDR3 has 14 residues. The sequenced part of the CDR3 DNA is TGTGCCAGCAGTACCCCTCCAGGGAAGACTGAA. This translates into CASSTPPGKTE. From start to end, the CDR3 is CASSTPPGKTEAFF.

Ten or more counts support this clone. The read terminates 3 residues before the CDR3 end, so the remaining end is supplied by the germline J gene. The J gene is TRBJ2-3, the V gene TRBV29-1; D uncertain. Trimming removed 4 bases from V and 0 bases from J, with 8 bases in between. The CDR3 extends over 13 amino acids. The germline CDR1 and CDR2 sequences are SQVTM and ANQGSEA. The CDR3 sequence is CSVVGTSTDTQYF. Partial CDR3 DNA: TGCAGCGTTGTTGGCACAAGCACAGATACG.